The 19 T cell receptor beta chains listed next were all sequenced from one sample in a study of T cells in narcolepsy. The assay was immunoSEQ multiplex PCR, and TCRdb's table has in-frame clones only and misses some. Among some 30,000 clones listed, around four fifths were seen once. The sequenced sample was CD45RA- memory CD4+ T cells from PBMCs. All receptors come from a human donor with narcolepsy.

The chain employs TRBV27 and TRBJ2-5; no clear D. There are 14 residues in the CDR3. V gave up 4 bases and J gave up 7 bases, with 16 bases separating them. Germline CDR1 reads MNHEY; CDR2 reads SMNVEV (reference sequence). The CDR3 coding sequence is TGTGCCAGCAGTTCTCCGAGCACAGAAAGGACCCAGTACTTC. Residues: CASSSPSTERTQYF.

The rearrangement joins TRBV15 to TRBJ2-3, with 7 positions matching TRBD2. Per germline, CDR1 LNHNV and CDR2 YYDKDF (reference sequence). The CDR3 loop spans 17 amino acids. V was pared by 0 bases and J by 4 bases, with 10 bases of the junction left unmatched. CDR3 sequence reads: CATSRDVGGTPPDTQYF. The CDR3 bases are TGTGCCACCAGCAGAGATGTGGGAGGGACCCCCCCAGATACGCAGTATTTT. The whole variable domain, remainder taken from reference TRBV15 and TRBJ2-3, is DAMVIQNPRYQVTQFGKPVTLSCSQTLNHNVMYWYQQKSSQAPKLLFHYYDKDFNNEADTPDNFQSRRPNTSFCFLDIRSPGLGDTAMYLCATSRDVGGTPPDTQYFGPGTRLTVL.

The chain employs TRBV6-5 and TRBJ2-5; possible D gene TRBD2, 5 bases. The DNA matches TRBJ2-7 better at its end, which makes the J call doubtful. The CDR3 totals 11 residues. Germline V gene lookup returns CDR1 MNHEY and CDR2 SVGAGI. DNA for the CDR3: TGTGCCAGCAAGGGAGCCTACGAGCAGTACTTC. Translation: CASKGAYEQYF.

V gene TRBV4-2 combines with J gene TRBJ1-4; TRBD1 agrees at 9 bases. The J segment lost 8 bases and the V segment lost 1 base, leaving 11 bases of the junction unmatched. Germline V gene data show CDR1 as LGHNA and CDR2 as YNFKEQ. The CDR3 runs to 17 residues. The CDR3 DNA sequence: TGTGCCAGCAGCCAAGGGAGACAGGGACAGGGTGGGGAAAAACTGTTTTTT. Encoded protein: CASSQGRQGQGGEKLFF.

V usage is TRBV7-3 and J usage is TRBJ2-4; 8 bases are a match to TRBD2. The J segment lost 6 bases and the V segment lost 0 bases, leaving 1 base of the junction unmatched. Germline V gene sequence: CDR1 SGHTA, CDR2 FQGTGA. The CDR3 extends over 14 amino acids. CDR3 sequence (DNA): TGTGCCAGCAGCTTAACTAGCGGGGTAAACATTCAGTACTTC. Protein sequence: CASSLTSGVNIQYF.

CDR3 DNA sequence: TGCGCCAGCAGCCAAGTAGCGGGGGGTGGCACAGATACGCAGTATTTT. Residues: CASSQVAGGGTDTQYF. The chain links TRBV4-1 to TRBJ2-3; TRBD2 matches at 10 bases. V lost 1 base and J lost 1; bases outside the gene matches: 2. The CDR3 extends over 16 amino acids. Looked up from germline, CDR1 is MGHRA and CDR2 is YSYEKL.

V usage is TRBV5-6 and J usage is TRBJ2-3; 12 nucleotides align to TRBD1. Germline-derived CDR1 and CDR2 are SGHDT and YYEEEE. The CDR3 loop spans 18 amino acids. V lost 0 bases, J lost 5 bases, and 10 bases stayed unmatched. In DNA form, the CDR3 reads TGTGCCAGCAGCTTGGCGGGGACAGGGGGCGGTGCAGGAGATACGCAGTATTTT. It translates to CASSLAGTGGGAGDTQYF.

The chain joins TRBV18 to TRBJ2-3; the D is unclear. The V gene's germline CDR1 is KGHSH and CDR2 LQKENI. V was cut by 4 bases and J by 5 bases, with 10 bases left in between. This CDR3 is built from 13 residues. The CDR3 sequence: CASSRSDIDTQYF. The CDR3 DNA is TGTGCCAGCTCACGCAGCGACATAGATACGCAGTATTTT. The whole variable domain, remainder taken from reference TRBV18 and TRBJ2-3, is NAGVMQNPRHLVRRRGQEARLRCSPMKGHSHVYWYRQLPEEGLKFMVYLQKENIIDESGMPKERFSAEFPKEGPSILRIQQVVRGDSAAYFCASSRSDIDTQYFGPGTRLTVL.

This clone was detected only a few times. J is TRBJ2-5 and V is TRBV29-1, with no clear D. The CDR3 totals 14 residues. V dropped 6 bases and J dropped 1 base, with 15 bases sitting between them. The germline V gene encodes CDR1 SQVTM and CDR2 ANQGSEA. CDR3 sequence reads: CSVRRRGTQETQYF. For the CDR3, the DNA is TGCAGCGTCCGACGCCGCGGAACCCAAGAGACCCAGTACTTC.

CDR3 nucleotide sequence: TGTGCCAGCAGCCAAGATAGAGGAGTTCTAGCGGTCTACGAGCAGTACTTC. This translates into CASSQDRGVLAVYEQYF. The chain is built from TRBV4-2 and TRBJ2-7; 7 positions agree with TRBD2. J was trimmed by 3 bases and V by 0 bases; bases with no gene match: 11. From germline, CDR1 is LGHNA and CDR2 YNFKEQ. The CDR3 covers 17 residues.

This chain links TRBV18 with TRBJ1-4; TRBD1 matches at 9 bases. The CDR3 is 15 amino acids. Losses at the gene ends were 4 bases for V and 3 bases for J; bases not matched to a gene: 3. Germline V lookup: CDR1 KGHSH, CDR2 LQKENI. The CDR3 nucleotides read TGTGCCAGCTCACGGGACAGGGCGGCTAATGAAAAACTGTTTTTT. Encoded protein: CASSRDRAANEKLFF. The whole variable domain, remainder taken from reference TRBV18 and TRBJ1-4, is NAGVMQNPRHLVRRRGQEARLRCSPMKGHSHVYWYRQLPEEGLKFMVYLQKENIIDESGMPKERFSAEFPKEGPSILRIQQVVRGDSAAYFCASSRDRAANEKLFFGSGTQLSVL.

CDR3 sequence reads: CASSQQGAGYGYTF. In DNA, the CDR3 is TGTGCCAGCAGCCAACAGGGGGCAGGTTATGGCTACACCTTC. The chain couples TRBV9 to TRBJ1-2; 9 nucleotides line up with TRBD1. Trimming at V came to 4 bases and at J to 5 bases, leaving 6 bases not matched to a gene. The length of the CDR3 is 14 residues. Germline CDR1 reads SGDLS; CDR2 reads YYNGEE.

The V gene is TRBV2, the J gene TRBJ1-1; D gene unclear. In germline, CDR1 is SNHLY, CDR2 FYNNEI. Trimming removed 8 bases at V and 6 bases at J, with 16 bases between. The CDR3 is made up of 13 amino acids. This chain's CDR3 is CASSTGRSAEAFF. The DNA of the CDR3 is TGTGCCAGCTCGACCGGCAGAAGCGCTGAAGCTTTCTTT.

The chain has TRBV5-5 and TRBJ2-5; D unclear. This CDR3 contains 16 residues. Germline V gives CDR1 SGHKS, CDR2 YYEKEE (reference sequence). Trimming removed 1 base at V and 2 bases at J, with 15 bases between. CDR3 DNA: TGTGCCAGCAGCTTGATGCGCAACTCGATTCAAGAGACCCAGTACTTC. It encodes CASSLMRNSIQETQYF.

The rearrangement joins TRBV5-4 to TRBJ2-5; 8 bases line up with TRBD2. This CDR3 comprises 15 residues. CDR1 is SGHNT and CDR2 is YYREEE in the germline V gene (reference sequence). V dropped 4 bases and J dropped 5; count of bases not matched to a gene: 10. CDR3 coding DNA: TGTGCCAGCAGCCGGCCGGGGGGGCCGGGGGAGACCCAGTACTTC. Protein sequence: CASSRPGGPGETQYF.

The V call is TRBV11-3, the J call TRBJ2-3, with 9 nucleotides matching TRBD1. Germline V gene sequence: CDR1 SGHNT, CDR2 YENEEA. V dropped 4 bases and J dropped 2; count of bases not matched to a gene: 4. CDR3 length equals 15 residues. The CDR3: CASSSGQGFTDTQYF. The CDR3 DNA reads as TGTGCCAGCAGCTCGGGACAGGGCTTCACAGATACGCAGTATTTT. The full variable domain, rest sourced from reference TRBV11-3 and TRBJ2-3, is EAGVVQSPRYKIIEKKQPVAFWCNPISGHNTLYWYLQNLGQGPELLIRYENEEAVDDSQLPKDRFSAERLKGVDSTLKIQPAELGDSAVYLCASSSGQGFTDTQYFGPGTRLTVL.

This rearrangement joins TRBV5-1 to TRBJ2-5; the D gene is possibly TRBD2 (7 bases). The assigned J gene may be wrong: the sequence end matches TRBJ2-7 better. The CDR3 is 13 amino acids. Germline V gene lookup returns CDR1 SGHRS and CDR2 YFSETQ. The CDR3 region has the DNA TGCGCCAGCAGTTCACGTAGGGGGGGCGAGCAGTACTTC. Translating gives CASSSRRGGEQYF.

The CDR3 nucleotides read TGTGCCAGCAGCTCATCCGGGACAGGGGGCGAAAAACTGTTTTTT. Translated, it gives CASSSSGTGGEKLFF. V and J are TRBV7-8 and TRBJ1-4; 12 bases fit TRBD1. Germline-derived CDR1 and CDR2 are SGHVS and FQNEAQ. CDR3 length equals 15 residues. V shed 4 bases and J 8 bases; nucleotides not matched to a gene: 5.

A note on this clone: Other DNA sequences from this sample encode an identical CDR3 as well. The chain recombines TRBV6-6 with TRBJ1-2, with a possible D match to TRBD1 (5 bases). The V end was cut by 5 bases, the J end by 1 base, with 14 bases between. This CDR3 contains 15 residues. The germline V gene encodes CDR1 MNHNY and CDR2 SVGAGI (reference sequence). The CDR3 reads CASSQDSSFNYGYTF. CDR3 DNA sequence: TGTGCCAGCAGTCAAGACAGCTCTTTTAACTATGGCTACACCTTC.